This T cell receptor beta chain was captured in a study of CD8 T cells in Susac syndrome. Looking at the study overall: Within the sequenced Susac syndrome patient group, five or six exhibited active disease and roughly 8 were in remission.

This CDR3 is built from 14 residues. Between the trimmed V and J ends, which lost 3 bases and 3 bases, there was a span of 11 bases. CDR1 is SNHLY and CDR2 is FYNNEI in the germline V gene. An input of roughly 0.5 to 1 ug of RNA was subjected to reverse transcription using random hexamers. immunoSEQ multiplex PCR amplified TCR beta CDR3 across 54 Vbeta, 13 Jbeta. TCRdb recomputed calls from the immunoSEQ multiplex PCR reads with MiXCR, one row per CDR3 protein. This table has about 140,000 distinct CDR3 sequences, just under 95% appearing once. Negative magnetic isolation gave CD8+ and CD4+ cells; FACS enriched CD8+ TEMRA.

The V call is TRBV2, the J call TRBJ1-2; D remains ambiguous. The receptor was isolated from a human donor with Susac syndrome. Material for sequencing was CD4+ T cells from PBMCs. The CDR3 DNA follows: TGTGCCAGCAGTGAGCAAGGCAGTTACTATGGCTACACCTTC. This sequence encodes CASSEQGSYYGYTF.